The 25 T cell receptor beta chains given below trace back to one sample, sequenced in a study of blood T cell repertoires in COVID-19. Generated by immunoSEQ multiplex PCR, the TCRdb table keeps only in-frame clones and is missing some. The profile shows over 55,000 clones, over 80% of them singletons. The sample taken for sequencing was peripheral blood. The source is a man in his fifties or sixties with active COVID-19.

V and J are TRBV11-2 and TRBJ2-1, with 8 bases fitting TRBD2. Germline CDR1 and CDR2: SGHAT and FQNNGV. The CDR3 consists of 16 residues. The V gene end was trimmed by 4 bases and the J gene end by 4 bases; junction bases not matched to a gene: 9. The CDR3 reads CASSSAALAAYNEQFF. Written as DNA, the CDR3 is TGTGCCAGCAGCTCGGCGGCACTAGCGGCATACAATGAGCAGTTCTTC.

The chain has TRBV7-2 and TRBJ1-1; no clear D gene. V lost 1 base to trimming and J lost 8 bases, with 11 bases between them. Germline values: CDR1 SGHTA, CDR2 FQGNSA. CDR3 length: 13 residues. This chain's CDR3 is CASSLGPRAEAFF. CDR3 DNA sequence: TGTGCCAGCAGCTTAGGCCCCCGTGCGGAAGCTTTCTTT.

The CDR3 spells CSVEGAGTDTQYF. In nucleotides, the CDR3 is TGCAGCGTTGAGGGGGCTGGCACAGATACGCAGTATTTT. The V and J genes are TRBV29-1 and TRBJ2-3; possible D gene TRBD1, 6 bases. The V gene lost 3 bases and the J gene lost 1 base, with 8 bases spanning the gap. The CDR3 is made up of 13 amino acids. Germline CDR1 reads SQVTM; CDR2 reads ANQGSEA.

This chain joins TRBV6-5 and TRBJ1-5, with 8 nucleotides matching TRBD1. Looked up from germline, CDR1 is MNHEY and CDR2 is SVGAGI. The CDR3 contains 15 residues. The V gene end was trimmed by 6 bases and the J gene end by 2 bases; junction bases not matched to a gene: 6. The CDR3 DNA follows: TGTGCCAGCAGATGGACAGGGTCCGGCAATCAGCCCCAGCATTTT. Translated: CASRWTGSGNQPQHF.

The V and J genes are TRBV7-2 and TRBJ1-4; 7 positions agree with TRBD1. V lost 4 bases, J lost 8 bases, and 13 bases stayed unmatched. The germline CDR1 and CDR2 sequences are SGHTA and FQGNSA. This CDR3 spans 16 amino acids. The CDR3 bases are TGTGCCAGCAGCTACCGGCCGTTGAGACAGGGAGAAAAACTGTTTTTT. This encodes CASSYRPLRQGEKLFF.

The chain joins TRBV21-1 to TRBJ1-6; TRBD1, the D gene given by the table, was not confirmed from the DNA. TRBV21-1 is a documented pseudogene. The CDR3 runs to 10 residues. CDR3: CGGQRSPLHF. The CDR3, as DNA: TGTGGGGGGCAGCGGTCACCCCTCCACTTT.

DNA of the CDR3: TGTGCCAGCAGTGCCTTCGGGGGACCCTCTGGAAACACCATATATTTT. Translated, it gives CASSAFGGPSGNTIYF. The chain couples TRBV28 to TRBJ1-3, with TRBD1 as a possible D gene (5 bases). Germline-derived CDR1 and CDR2 are MDHEN and SYDVKM. CDR3 size: 16 residues. With 5 bases removed from V and 0 bases from J, the gap between germline ends came to 14 bases.

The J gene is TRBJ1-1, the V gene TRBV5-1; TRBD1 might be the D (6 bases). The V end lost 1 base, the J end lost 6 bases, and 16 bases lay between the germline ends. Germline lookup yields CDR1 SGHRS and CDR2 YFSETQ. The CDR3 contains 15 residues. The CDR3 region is CASSLSRGAASEAFF. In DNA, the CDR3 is TGCGCCAGCAGCTTGTCCCGGGGGGCGGCCTCTGAAGCTTTCTTT.

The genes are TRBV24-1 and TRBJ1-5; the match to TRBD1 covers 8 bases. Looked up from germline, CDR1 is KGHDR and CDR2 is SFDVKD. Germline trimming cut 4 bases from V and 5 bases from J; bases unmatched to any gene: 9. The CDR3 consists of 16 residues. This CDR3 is CATSESSGQADQPQHF. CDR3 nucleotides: TGTGCCACCAGTGAGTCCTCGGGACAGGCCGATCAGCCCCAGCATTTT.

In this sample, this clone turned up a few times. In DNA, the CDR3 is TGTGCCAGCAGTTTAGATGGACTAGCGTATGAGCAGTTCTTC. It encodes CASSLDGLAYEQFF. V is TRBV27 and J is TRBJ2-1; TRBD2 aligns across 9 bases. Germline V CDR1 and CDR2: MNHEY, SMNVEV (reference sequence). The CDR3 has 14 amino acids. Trimming cost V 2 bases and J 8 bases; bases outside gene matches: 4.

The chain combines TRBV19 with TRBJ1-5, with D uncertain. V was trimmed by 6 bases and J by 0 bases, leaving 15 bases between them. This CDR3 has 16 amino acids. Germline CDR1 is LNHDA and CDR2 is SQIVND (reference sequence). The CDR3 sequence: CASRGLTGYSNQPQHF. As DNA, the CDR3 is TGTGCCAGTAGGGGGTTGACGGGATATAGCAATCAGCCCCAGCATTTT.

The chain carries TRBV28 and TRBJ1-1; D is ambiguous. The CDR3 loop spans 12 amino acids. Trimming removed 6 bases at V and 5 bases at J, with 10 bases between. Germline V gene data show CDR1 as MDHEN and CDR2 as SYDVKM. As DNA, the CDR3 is TGTGCCAGCAGGAGGTGGGAGACTGAAGCTTTCTTT. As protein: CASRRWETEAFF.

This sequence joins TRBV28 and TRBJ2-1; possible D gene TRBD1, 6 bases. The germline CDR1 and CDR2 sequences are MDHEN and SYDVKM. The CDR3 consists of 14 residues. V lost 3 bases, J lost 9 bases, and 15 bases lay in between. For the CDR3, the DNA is TGTGCCAGCAGTTTTTTGGGGGCGGCCGGTGAGCAGTTCTTC. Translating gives CASSFLGAAGEQFF. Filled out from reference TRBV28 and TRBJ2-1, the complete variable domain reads DVKVTQSSRYLVKRTGEKVFLECVQDMDHENMFWYRQDPGLGLRLIYFSYDVKMKEKGDIPEGYSVSREKKERFSLILESASTNQTSMYLCASSFLGAAGEQFFGPGTRLTVL.

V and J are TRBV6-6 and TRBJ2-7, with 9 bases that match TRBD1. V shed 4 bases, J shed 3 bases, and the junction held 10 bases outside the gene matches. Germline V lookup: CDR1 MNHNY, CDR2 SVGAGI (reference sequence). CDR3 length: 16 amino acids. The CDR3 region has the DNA TGTGCCAGCAGTTCCTCATTGGGACAGGGTAACTACGAGCAGTACTTC. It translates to CASSSSLGQGNYEQYF.

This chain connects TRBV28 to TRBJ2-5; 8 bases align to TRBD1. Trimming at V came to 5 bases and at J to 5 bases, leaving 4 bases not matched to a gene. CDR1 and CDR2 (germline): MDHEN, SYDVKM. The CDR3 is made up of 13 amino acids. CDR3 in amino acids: CASSGQGRETQYF. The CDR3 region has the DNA TGTGCCAGCAGTGGACAGGGTAGGGAGACCCAGTACTTC.

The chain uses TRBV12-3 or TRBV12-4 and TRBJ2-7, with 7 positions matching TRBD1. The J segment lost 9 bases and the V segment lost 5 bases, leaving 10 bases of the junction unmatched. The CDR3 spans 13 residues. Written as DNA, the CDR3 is TGTGCCAGCAGTGAGACAGGGATGGGTCGGCAGTACTTC. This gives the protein CASSETGMGRQYF.

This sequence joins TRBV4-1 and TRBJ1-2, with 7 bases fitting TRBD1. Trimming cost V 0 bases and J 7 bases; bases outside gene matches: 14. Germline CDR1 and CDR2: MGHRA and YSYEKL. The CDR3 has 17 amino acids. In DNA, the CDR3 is TGCGCCAGCAGCCAAGACTTGGGGCAGGGGGAGATTTCTGGCTACACCTTC. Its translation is CASSQDLGQGEISGYTF.

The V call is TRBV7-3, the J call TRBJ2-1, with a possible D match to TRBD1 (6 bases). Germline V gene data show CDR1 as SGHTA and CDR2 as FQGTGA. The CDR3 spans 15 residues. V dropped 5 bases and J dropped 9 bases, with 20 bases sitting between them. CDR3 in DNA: TGTGCCAGCAGCCCAGCCTCAGGGGCAGGCAGTGAGCAGTTCTTC. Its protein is CASSPASGAGSEQFF.

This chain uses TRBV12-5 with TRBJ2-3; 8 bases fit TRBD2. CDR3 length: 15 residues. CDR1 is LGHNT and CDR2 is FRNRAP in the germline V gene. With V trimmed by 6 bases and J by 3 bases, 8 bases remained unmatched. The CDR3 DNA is TGTGCTAGTGGCTACGGACTAGCAAGAACAGATACGCAGTATTTT. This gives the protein CASGYGLARTDTQYF.

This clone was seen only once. CDR3 bases: TGTGCCACCCGTGGGAGCACTGAAGCTTTCTTT. Encoded protein: CATRGSTEAFF. The chain has TRBV12-3 or TRBV12-4 and TRBJ1-1; D call uncertain. V was clipped by 10 bases and J by 4 bases, with 10 bases between them. CDR3 length: 11 amino acids.

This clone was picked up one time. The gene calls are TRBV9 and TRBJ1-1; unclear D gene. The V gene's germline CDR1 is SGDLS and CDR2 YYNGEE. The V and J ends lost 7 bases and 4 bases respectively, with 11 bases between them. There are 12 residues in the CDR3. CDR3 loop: CASGVGSTEAFF. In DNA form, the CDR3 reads TGTGCCAGCGGGGTCGGGAGCACTGAAGCTTTCTTT.

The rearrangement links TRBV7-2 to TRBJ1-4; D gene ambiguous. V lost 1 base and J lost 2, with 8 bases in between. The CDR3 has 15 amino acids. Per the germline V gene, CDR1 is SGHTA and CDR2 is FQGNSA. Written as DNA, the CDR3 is TGTGCCAGCAGCTTAGTGGCCTTGACTAATGAAAAACTGTTTTTT. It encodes CASSLVALTNEKLFF.

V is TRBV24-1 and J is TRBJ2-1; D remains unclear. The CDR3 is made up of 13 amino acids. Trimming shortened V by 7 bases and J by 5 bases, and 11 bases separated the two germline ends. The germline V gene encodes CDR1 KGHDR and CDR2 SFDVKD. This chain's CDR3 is CATSLEYDNEQFF. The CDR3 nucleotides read TGTGCCACCAGCTTGGAGTACGACAATGAGCAGTTCTTC.

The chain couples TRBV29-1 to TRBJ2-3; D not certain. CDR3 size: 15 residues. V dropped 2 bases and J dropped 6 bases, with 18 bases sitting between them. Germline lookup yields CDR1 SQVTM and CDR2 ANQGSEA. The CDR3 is CSVEWAPDLTDTQYF. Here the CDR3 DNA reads TGCAGCGTTGAATGGGCCCCTGATTTGACGGATACGCAGTATTTT.

CDR3 in DNA: TGTGCCAGCAGCTTAGTTAGCACAAAGGAAGAGACCCAGTACTTC. Amino acids: CASSLVSTKEETQYF. J is TRBJ2-5 and V is TRBV7-2; no definite D call. CDR3 size: 15 residues. Deletions cut 1 base from V and 3 bases from J, with 12 bases between. Germline V gives CDR1 SGHTA, CDR2 FQGNSA.